The 23 T cell receptor beta chains reported below all come from one sample, sequenced in a study of cytomegalovirus exposure and HLA in healthy donors. Use of 60 Vbeta and 13 Jbeta primers characterized the PCR. TCRdb's table, derived via immunoSEQ multiplex PCR, lists solely in-frame clones and lacks some. The repertoire has 110,000 to 150,000 clones, about four fifths of them found once; the top ten carry roughly 4.8%. The material sequenced was PBMCs. The source is a man between 40 and 49 years old in good health and CMV-seronegative.

The V call is TRBV5-1, the J call TRBJ2-2; 8 nucleotides align to TRBD1. The germline V gene encodes CDR1 SGHRS and CDR2 YFSETQ. Trimming cost V 2 bases and J 7 bases; bases outside gene matches: 4. This CDR3 is 14 amino acids long. CDR3 amino acids: CASSFTGGVGELFF. DNA for the CDR3: TGCGCCAGCAGCTTCACAGGGGGTGTCGGGGAGCTGTTTTTT.

The gene calls are TRBV5-8 and TRBJ2-7, with D possibly matching TRBD2 (5 bases). This CDR3 spans 11 amino acids. The germline CDR1 and CDR2 sequences are SGHTS and YDEGEE. Trimming took off 5 bases at V and 7 bases at J, with 10 bases between the two ends. The DNA for the CDR3 is TGTGCCAGCAGTTTCCCGGGAGAGCAGTACTTC. Translating it yields CASSFPGEQYF.

This rearrangement joins TRBV7-9 to TRBJ1-1, with a tentative D call TRBD1 (5 bases). The V and J ends lost 5 bases and 2 bases respectively, with 15 bases between them. This CDR3 has 15 amino acids. CDR1 is SEHNR and CDR2 is FQNEAQ in the germline V gene (reference sequence). CDR3 residues: CASSLGLGDNTEAFF. The CDR3 DNA is TGTGCCAGCAGCCTGGGACTGGGGGATAACACTGAAGCTTTCTTT.

The gene calls are TRBV27 and TRBJ2-3; D is unresolved. In germline, CDR1 is MNHEY, CDR2 SMNVEV (reference sequence). The CDR3 consists of 13 residues. V lost 2 bases, J lost 2 bases, and 5 bases lay in between. The CDR3 bases are TGTGCCAGCAGTTTAGTCGTCACAGATACGCAGTATTTT. It specifies CASSLVVTDTQYF.

This clone was found once. V gene TRBV7-2 combines with J gene TRBJ2-7, with 9 positions matching TRBD1. Germline CDR1 SGHTA, CDR2 FQGNSA. Germline trimming cut 5 bases from V and 12 bases from J; bases unmatched to any gene: 11. This CDR3 spans 13 amino acids. This CDR3 is CASSLSGQGNGYF. The DNA for the CDR3 is TGTGCCAGCAGCCTCTCCGGACAGGGGAATGGGTACTTC. The full variable domain, rest sourced from reference TRBV7-2 and TRBJ2-7, is GAGVSQSPSNKVTEKGKDVELRCDPISGHTALYWYRQSLGQGLEFLIYFQGNSAPDKSGLPSDRFSAERTGGSVSTLTIQRTQQEDSAVYLCASSLSGQGNGYFGPGTRLTVT.

The chain combines TRBV2 with TRBJ1-4; D might be TRBD1 (6 bases). The ends were cut back, 6 bases at V and 7 bases at J, with 12 bases in the middle. CDR3 size: 13 residues. Germline CDR1 SNHLY, CDR2 FYNNEI. The CDR3 spells CASSLGGREKLFF. The CDR3 DNA follows: TGTGCCAGCAGCCTGGGGGGGCGTGAAAAACTGTTTTTT.

The gene calls are TRBV27 and TRBJ2-7; 7 positions match TRBD2. The CDR3 is 14 amino acids. V lost 4 bases and J lost 2; bases outside the gene matches: 5. CDR1 and CDR2 (germline): MNHEY, SMNVEV (reference sequence). The CDR3 DNA sequence: TGTGCCAGCAGTTCCCCGGGGGGAACCTACGAGCAGTACTTC. It encodes CASSSPGGTYEQYF.

The chain joins TRBV1 to TRBJ1-3; the table assigns TRBD1, which was not confirmed against the DNA. TRBV1 is described as a pseudogene. The CDR3 contains 15 residues. The CDR3 region is CTSSPDRFSGNTIYF. The CDR3 DNA follows: TGCACCAGCAGCCCGGACAGATTCTCTGGAAACACCATATATTTT.

This chain connects TRBV5-1 to TRBJ2-7; TRBD1 matches 9 bases. V was clipped by 3 bases and J by 4 bases; unmatched bases: 5. The CDR3 is made up of 14 amino acids. The germline V gene has CDR1 SGHRS and CDR2 YFSETQ. CDR3 sequence reads: CASSSGQGLYEQYF. CDR3 DNA: TGCGCCAGCAGCTCTGGACAGGGGCTATACGAGCAGTACTTC.

This chain links TRBV23-1 with TRBJ2-7; TRBD2 is a possible D gene (5 bases). TRBV23-1 is flagged as an ORF with uncertain function. There are 13 residues in the CDR3. Trimming took off 4 bases at V and 2 bases at J, with 9 bases between the two ends. The DNA of the CDR3 is TGCGCCAGCAGTCTCGGGGATCCCTACGAGCAGTACTTC. Its translation: CASSLGDPYEQYF.

The chain combines TRBV5-6 with TRBJ1-4; 8 positions match TRBD1. The CDR3 totals 15 residues. In germline, CDR1 is SGHDT, CDR2 YYEEEE. Trimming at V came to 2 bases and at J to 7 bases, leaving 7 bases not matched to a gene. The DNA for the CDR3 is TGTGCCAGCAGCTTACTGACAGGGGTTAGTGAAAAACTGTTTTTT. This gives the protein CASSLLTGVSEKLFF.

This chain joins TRBV15 and TRBJ2-2; TRBD1 matches 7 bases. V was clipped by 0 bases and J by 3 bases; unmatched bases: 4. CDR3 length: 16 residues. Germline CDR1 and CDR2: LNHNV and YYDKDF (reference sequence). The CDR3 nucleotides read TGTGCCACCAGCAGAGATTCCACAGGGGACACCGGGGAGCTGTTTTTT. Encoded protein: CATSRDSTGDTGELFF.

CDR3 DNA sequence: TGCGCCAGCAGCCAAGCCGTCCCAGGGGGCAACACTGAAGCTTTCTTT. Translating gives CASSQAVPGGNTEAFF. The chain uses TRBV4-1 and TRBJ1-1; TRBD1 matches 8 bases. The CDR3 has 16 residues. The germline CDR1 and CDR2 sequences are MGHRA and YSYEKL. V lost 1 base and J lost 2; bases outside the gene matches: 6.

This chain connects TRBV29-1 to TRBJ2-5, with a tentative D call TRBD2 (6 bases). Germline CDR1 and CDR2: SQVTM and ANQGSEA. This CDR3 is built from 13 residues. CDR3 sequence: CSTLGGFGETQYF. Written as DNA, the CDR3 is TGCAGTACCCTCGGGGGTTTCGGGGAGACCCAGTACTTC.

The chain couples TRBV7-8 to TRBJ2-3; a possible D gene is TRBD2 (7 bases). The CDR3 spans 13 residues. Looked up from germline, CDR1 is SGHVS and CDR2 is FQNEAQ. V dropped 8 bases and J dropped 4 bases, with 13 bases sitting between them. The CDR3, as DNA: TGTGCCAGCGGGGGGGCGGGATCAGATACGCAGTATTTT. Translation gives CASGGAGSDTQYF.

The V call is TRBV28, the J call TRBJ1-1; TRBD1 matches 8 bases. CDR1 is MDHEN and CDR2 is SYDVKM in the germline V gene. V shed 5 bases and J 5 bases; nucleotides not matched to a gene: 4. The CDR3 is made up of 13 amino acids. The CDR3 DNA sequence: TGTGCCAGCAGTCCAACAGGGGGGACTGAAGCTTTCTTT. Protein sequence: CASSPTGGTEAFF.

There are a few counts of this clone. The junction departs from the called germline gene at one end, perhaps through a read error. Other DNA sequences in this sample translate to the same CDR3. The chain employs TRBV15 and TRBJ1-6; 7 bases fit TRBD1. The germline V gene encodes CDR1 LNHNV and CDR2 YYDKDF (reference sequence). CDR3 length: 14 amino acids. This CDR3 is CASGFTGVNSPLHF. CDR3 nucleotides: TGTGCCAGCGGCTTTACAGGGGTTAATTCCCCCCTCCACTTT.

This chain links TRBV9 with TRBJ1-1, with D possibly being TRBD1 (6 bases). The CDR3 runs to 14 residues. Germline V gene sequence: CDR1 SGDLS, CDR2 YYNGEE. The ends were cut back, 0 bases at V and 3 bases at J, with 9 bases in the middle. For the CDR3, the DNA is TGTGCCAGCAGCGTAGAGGACAGCTACACTGAAGCTTTCTTT. Residues: CASSVEDSYTEAFF. Full variable domain (rest looked up from reference TRBV9 and TRBJ1-1): DSGVTQTPKHLITATGQRVTLRCSPRSGDLSVYWYQQSLDQGLQFLIQYYNGEERAKGNILERFSAQQFPDLHSELNLSSLELGDSALYFCASSVEDSYTEAFFGQGTRLTVV.

The chain joins TRBV9 to TRBJ2-7; TRBD1 agrees at 8 bases. J lost 4 bases, V lost 3 bases, and 6 bases had no gene match. This CDR3 has 14 amino acids. CDR1 and CDR2 (germline): SGDLS, YYNGEE. This CDR3 is CASSGSDRGYEQYF. In DNA form, the CDR3 reads TGTGCCAGCAGCGGTTCCGACAGGGGTTACGAGCAGTACTTC.

CDR3 sequence reads: CASSPDRVQPQHF. The CDR3 region has the DNA TGTGCCAGCAGCCCAGACCGAGTTCAGCCCCAGCATTTT. This chain uses TRBV14 with TRBJ1-5; D is unclear. Germline CDR1 is SGHDN and CDR2 is FVKESK. The CDR3 length is 13 residues. V lost 4 bases, J lost 6 bases, and 10 bases lay in between.

V is TRBV5-4 and J is TRBJ2-3; a weak D match, TRBD2 (6 bases). In germline, CDR1 is SGHNT, CDR2 YYREEE (reference sequence). V was pared by 4 bases and J by 1 base, with 13 bases between. The CDR3 consists of 15 residues. DNA of the CDR3: TGTGCCAGCAGCCTGGGACTGCGCGGCACAGATACGCAGTATTTT. It encodes CASSLGLRGTDTQYF.

The chain has TRBV6-6 and TRBJ2-7; no reliable D call. Per the germline V gene, CDR1 is MNHNY and CDR2 is SVGAGI (reference sequence). This CDR3 contains 13 residues. Deletions cut 0 bases from V and 7 bases from J, with 10 bases between. In nucleotides, the CDR3 is TGTGCCAGCAGTTACTCGAACACACCTGAGCAGTACTTC. Translating it yields CASSYSNTPEQYF.

The chain recombines TRBV14 with TRBJ2-5; 8 nucleotides line up with TRBD1. The CDR3 has 16 residues. Germline CDR1 reads SGHDN; CDR2 reads FVKESK. With V trimmed by 0 bases and J by 5 bases, 8 bases remained unmatched. The DNA of the CDR3 is TGTGCCAGCAGCCAAGAACAGGGGGAGGAAGCGGAGACCCAGTACTTC. The encoded protein is CASSQEQGEEAETQYF.